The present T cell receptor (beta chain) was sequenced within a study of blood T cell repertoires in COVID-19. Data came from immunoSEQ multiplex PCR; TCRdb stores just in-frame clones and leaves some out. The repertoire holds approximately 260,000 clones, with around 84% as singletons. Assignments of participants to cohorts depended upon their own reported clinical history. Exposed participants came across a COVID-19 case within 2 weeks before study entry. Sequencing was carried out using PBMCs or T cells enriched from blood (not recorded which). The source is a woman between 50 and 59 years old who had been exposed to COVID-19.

Here the CDR3 reads CASSSPSGGYLSTDTQYF. The CDR3 bases are TGTGCCAGCAGCTCCCCTAGCGGGGGGTACCTAAGCACAGATACGCAGTATTTT. The J gene is TRBJ2-3, the V gene TRBV5-4; 11 nucleotides align to TRBD2. J lost 0 bases, V lost 3 bases, and 9 bases had no gene match. The CDR3 has 18 amino acids. Germline CDR1 SGHNT, CDR2 YYREEE (reference sequence).